The clone carrying this T cell receptor (beta chain) was detected only a few times. Its antigen is still unknown. Via MiXCR, TCRdb re-called the RT-PCR reads, giving one row per CDR3 protein. Among about 520,000 distinct CDR3 sequences, over 25% were seen once, and the ten largest hold around 1.8%. This specimen comes from a study of response to subunit inactivated influenza vaccine. General observations from the study: Authors proposed each seasonal influenza vaccination draws in few new T cells.

The TCR originated in a man in his fifties who received an inactivated influenza vaccine. The sequences come from CD4+ T cells sorted from PBMCs, collected approximately 5 days after vaccination.

CDR3 region: CASSLYNSGELFF. The CDR3 coding sequence is TGCGCCAGCAGCTTGTATAATTCCGGGGAGCTGTTTTTT. V usage is TRBV5-1 and J usage is TRBJ2-2; D remains unclear. Between the trimmed V and J ends, which lost 1 base and 6 bases, there was a span of 7 bases. CDR1 SGHRS and CDR2 YFSETQ come from the germline V gene. The CDR3 has 13 amino acids. Based on the CDR3 plus reference TRBV5-1 and TRBJ2-2, the full variable domain is KAGVTQTPRYLIKTRGQQVTLSCSPISGHRSVSWYQQTPGQGLQFLFEYFSETQRNKGNFPGRFSGRQFSNSRSEMNVSTLELGDSALYLCASSLYNSGELFFGEGSRLTVL.